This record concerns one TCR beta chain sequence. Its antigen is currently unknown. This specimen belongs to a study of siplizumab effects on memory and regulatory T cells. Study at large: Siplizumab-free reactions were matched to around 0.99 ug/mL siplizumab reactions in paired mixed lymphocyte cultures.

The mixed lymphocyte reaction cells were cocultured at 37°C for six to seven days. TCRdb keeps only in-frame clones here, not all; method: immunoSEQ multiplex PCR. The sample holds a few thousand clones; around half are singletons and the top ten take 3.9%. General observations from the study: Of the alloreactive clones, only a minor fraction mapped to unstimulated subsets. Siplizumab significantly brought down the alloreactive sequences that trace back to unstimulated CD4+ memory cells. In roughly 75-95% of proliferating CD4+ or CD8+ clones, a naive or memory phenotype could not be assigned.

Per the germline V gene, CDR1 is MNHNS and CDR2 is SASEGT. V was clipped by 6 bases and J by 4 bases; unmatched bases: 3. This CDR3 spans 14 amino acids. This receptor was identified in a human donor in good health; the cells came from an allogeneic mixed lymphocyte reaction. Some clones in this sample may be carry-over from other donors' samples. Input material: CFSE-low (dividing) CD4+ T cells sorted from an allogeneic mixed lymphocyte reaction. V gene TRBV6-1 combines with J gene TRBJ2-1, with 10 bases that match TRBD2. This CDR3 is CASRLAGRYNEQFF. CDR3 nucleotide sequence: TGTGCCAGCAGACTAGCGGGACGGTACAATGAGCAGTTCTTC.